This TCR beta chain is from a study of immune cell composition in non-small cell lung cancer. General study findings and limits: It was not proven that tumour-reactive clones equal dominant tumour-associated clones. Overall clonality, unlike maximal tumour-associated clone frequency, did not predict TIL reactivity.

This clone was picked up a small number of times. What it recognizes is unknown. Normal lung was sampled as far from the tumour as possible, at least 3 cm. This table comes from immunoSEQ multiplex PCR, and its TCRdb copy is limited to in-frame clones, with some not included. In the table there are several thousand clones, under 80% of which are singletons. This clonotype was sampled from a human donor with non-small cell lung cancer. The sample comprised non-adjacent lung tissue.

CDR3: CSASSEPQHF. Written as DNA, the CDR3 is TGCAGTGCTAGTAGTGAGCCCCAGCATTTT. The chain uses TRBV20-1 and TRBJ1-5; D not resolved. The CDR3 runs 10 residues. V shed 3 bases and J shed 8 bases, with 5 bases lying between them. The germline V gene has CDR1 DFQATT and CDR2 SNEGSKA (reference sequence).